The source of this T cell receptor beta chain is a study of T-cell reconstitution after alpha-beta-depleted transplantation in children. Whole-study findings and limits: It was newly produced T cells that mostly accounted for T-cell counts and diversity one year after transplant. In some patients, recipient T cells and intrathymic progenitors surviving conditioning explained high day-60 diversity. Two months or so post-transplant, alpha-beta T cells reportedly derived from several hundred expanded graft clones.

This clonotype was seen many times. Its antigen remains unknown. Germline CDR1 is SGHRS and CDR2 is YFSETQ. The V gene end was trimmed by 8 bases and the J gene end by 10 bases; junction bases not matched to a gene: 15. The length of the CDR3 is 14 residues. Researchers prepared the TCRbeta library using unique molecular identifiers, the study reports. TCRdb ran MiXCR on the PCR reads and lists one entry per CDR3 protein. Seen here are thousands of distinct CDR3 sequences, over 7.5% observed once, and the top ten hold 45%. The specimen comprised PBMCs, mostly from graft donor cells, sampled 180 days after TCRalphabeta/CD19-depleted stem cell transplant. This rearrangement joins TRBV5-1 to TRBJ2-1; the match to TRBD2 covers 7 bases. The source of this sequence is a male patient aged 2 to 10 who had a stem cell transplant for acute lymphoblastic leukemia, so the T cells may come from the graft donor. The chain's CDR3 is CASRGEVVAGEQFF. DNA of the CDR3: TGCGCCAGTCGGGGGGAGGTGGTAGCTGGGGAGCAGTTCTTC. The variable domain in full, with the rest retrieved from reference TRBV5-1 and TRBJ2-1, is KAGVTQTPRYLIKTRGQQVTLSCSPISGHRSVSWYQQTPGQGLQFLFEYFSETQRNKGNFPGRFSGRQFSNSRSEMNVSTLELGDSALYLCASRGEVVAGEQFFGPGTRLTVL.